This T cell receptor (beta chain) emerged from a study of blood T cell repertoires in COVID-19. Study-wide context: Samples came from the United States, Italy and Spain, spanning acute and convalescent COVID-19. In each case, the material was cDNA or gDNA derived from T cells, B-cell-depleted T cells, or PBMCs.

Authors' methods: For nucleated cells, counts were estimated from reference gene primer amplification. Assay used: immunoSEQ multiplex PCR; TCRdb lists only in-frame clones, some missing. V and J calls plus clone size are reproduced from that table; the DNA served to infer D and trimming. The profile shows around 64,000 clones, 85% to 90% of them singletons. The CDR3 runs to 16 residues. With 5 bases removed from V and 2 bases from J, the gap between germline ends came to 18 bases. Germline V gene sequence: CDR1 SGHVS, CDR2 FNYEAQ. Sequencing input: peripheral blood. This sequence joins TRBV7-6 and TRBJ1-1; no reliable D call. The TCR comes from a man aged 50 or older with active COVID-19. DNA of the CDR3: TGTGCCAGCAGCCCTGGTAGACGGGGAGGTAACACTGAAGCTTTCTTT. Its protein is CASSPGRRGGNTEAFF.